The 10 T cell receptor beta chains listed next were all sequenced from one sample in a study of T-cell reconstitution after alpha-beta-depleted transplantation in children. The TCRbeta library was prepared with unique molecular identifiers. TCRdb processed the PCR reads anew with MiXCR; each CDR3 protein has one entry. The sample lists tens of thousands of distinct CDR3 sequences, just under 7.5% occurring once. Sample: PBMCs from the stem cell graft donor, taken from the stem cell graft. These receptors were obtained from a human donor who donated a stem cell graft to a child with acute lymphoblastic leukemia.

This clonotype appeared many times. The chain is built from TRBV15 and TRBJ1-6, with 7 nucleotides matching TRBD1. Looked up from germline, CDR1 is LNHNV and CDR2 is YYDKDF (reference sequence). The CDR3 covers 14 residues. The V gene end was trimmed by 8 bases and the J gene end by 5 bases; junction bases not matched to a gene: 6. This CDR3 is CATAGQANNSPLHF. CDR3 nucleotides: TGTGCCACCGCCGGACAGGCCAATAATTCACCCCTCCACTTT.

This clonotype showed up many times. The chain combines TRBV12-3 or TRBV12-4 with TRBJ2-7; 8 nucleotides align to TRBD1. V shed 4 bases, J shed 3 bases, and the junction held 11 bases outside the gene matches. This CDR3 is 16 amino acids long. The CDR3: CASSSISWGQDYEQYF. DNA for the CDR3: TGTGCCAGCAGTTCTATATCCTGGGGACAGGACTACGAGCAGTACTTC.

The V and J genes are TRBV24-1 and TRBJ2-2, with 10 bases lining up with TRBD2. This CDR3 comprises 18 residues. Looked up from germline, CDR1 is KGHDR and CDR2 is SFDVKD. V lost 5 bases, J lost 5 bases, and 13 bases stayed unmatched. The CDR3 bases are TGTGCCACCAGTGCCCTGGGGGCTAGCGGGAGCGGTACCGGGGAGCTGTTTTTT. The encoded protein is CATSALGASGSGTGELFF.

There are a few counts of this clonotype. The chain carries TRBV6-4 and TRBJ2-7; 8 bases agree with TRBD2. CDR1 and CDR2 (germline): MRHNA, SNTAGT. Trimming removed 5 bases from V and 6 bases from J; junction bases left unmatched: 6. This CDR3 comprises 13 residues. The DNA of the CDR3 is TGTGCCAGCAGTATCAATAGCGGGACCGAGCAGTACTTC. This codes for CASSINSGTEQYF.

This clonotype was seen at least ten times. The chain combines TRBV6-2 or TRBV6-3 with TRBJ2-5, with TRBD1 identical over 9 bases. Germline lookup yields CDR1 MNHEY and CDR2 SVGEGT. The J segment lost 3 bases and the V segment lost 2 bases, leaving 7 bases of the junction unmatched. The CDR3 runs to 16 residues. The chain's CDR3 is CASSYRYWTGEETQYF. CDR3 nucleotides: TGTGCCAGCAGTTACCGATACTGGACAGGGGAAGAGACCCAGTACTTC.

This clonotype was counted ten times or more. This chain links TRBV10-1 with TRBJ2-3, with unresolved D. The germline V and J ends were trimmed by 4 bases and 2 bases, with 10 bases remaining between them. The germline CDR1 and CDR2 sequences are WNHNN and SYGVQD (reference sequence). CDR3 size: 14 residues. CDR3 loop: CASSATGLTDTQYF. Here the CDR3 DNA reads TGCGCCAGCAGTGCGACGGGCCTCACAGATACGCAGTATTTT.

The table lists this clonotype with many counts. V and J are TRBV7-9 and TRBJ1-2; possible D gene TRBD1, 5 bases. Trimming took 5 bases from V and 1 from J, leaving 11 bases between them. The CDR3 runs to 14 residues. Germline assignment: CDR1 SEHNR and CDR2 FQNEAQ (reference sequence). CDR3 sequence: CASSARDYNYGYTF. DNA for the CDR3: TGTGCCAGCAGCGCCCGGGACTATAACTATGGCTACACCTTC. The variable domain in full, completed from reference TRBV7-9 and TRBJ1-2, reads DTGVSQNPRHKITKRGQNVTFRCDPISEHNRLYWYRQTLGQGPEFLTYFQNEAQLEKSRLLSDRFSAERPKGSFSTLEIQRTEQGDSAMYLCASSARDYNYGYTFGSGTRLTVV.

In its sample, this clonotype was seen a few times. V usage is TRBV25-1 and J usage is TRBJ2-6, with D hard to call. CDR3 length: 20 amino acids. V was trimmed by 2 bases and J by 0 bases, leaving 20 bases between them. In germline, CDR1 is MGHDK, CDR2 SYGVNS. The CDR3 DNA reads as TGTGCCAGCAGTGAAATGACCCCACAGTCAGGAAACTCTGGGGCCAACGTCCTGACTTTC. The encoded protein is CASSEMTPQSGNSGANVLTF.

This clonotype showed up many times. The chain links TRBV4-2 to TRBJ2-5, with 15 bases fitting TRBD2. CDR1 is LGHNA and CDR2 is YNFKEQ in the germline V gene. The CDR3 totals 16 residues. V shed 2 bases, J shed 10 bases, and the junction held 8 bases outside the gene matches. This CDR3 reads CASSQLAGLAGGLQYF. The DNA of the CDR3 is TGTGCCAGCAGCCAACTCGCCGGACTAGCGGGGGGGCTCCAGTACTTC.

The table lists this clonotype with many counts. The chain employs TRBV12-3 or TRBV12-4 and TRBJ2-1; maybe TRBD2 (6 bases). The CDR3 totals 13 residues. Trimming left V 6 bases short and J 9 bases short, with 15 bases between. For the CDR3, the DNA is TGTGCCAGCAGCCTCGGGAGAATGGGTGAGCAGTTCTTC. Its protein is CASSLGRMGEQFF.